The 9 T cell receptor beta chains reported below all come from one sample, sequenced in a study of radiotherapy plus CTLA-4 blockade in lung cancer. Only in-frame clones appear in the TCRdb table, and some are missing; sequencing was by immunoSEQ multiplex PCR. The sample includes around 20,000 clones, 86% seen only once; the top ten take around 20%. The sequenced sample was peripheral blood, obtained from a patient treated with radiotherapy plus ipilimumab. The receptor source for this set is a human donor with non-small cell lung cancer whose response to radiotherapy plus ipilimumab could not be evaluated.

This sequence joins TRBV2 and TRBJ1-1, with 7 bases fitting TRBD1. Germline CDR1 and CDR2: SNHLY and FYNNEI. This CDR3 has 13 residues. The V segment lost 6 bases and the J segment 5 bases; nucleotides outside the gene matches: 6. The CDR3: CASRGQGGTEAFF. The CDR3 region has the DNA TGTGCCAGCAGGGGTCAGGGGGGAACTGAAGCTTTCTTT. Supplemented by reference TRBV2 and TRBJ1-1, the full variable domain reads EPEVTQTPSHQVTQMGQEVILRCVPISNHLYFYWYRQILGQKVEFLVSFYNNEISEKSEIFDDQFSVERPDGSNFTLKIRSTKLEDSAMYFCASRGQGGTEAFFGQGTRLTVV.

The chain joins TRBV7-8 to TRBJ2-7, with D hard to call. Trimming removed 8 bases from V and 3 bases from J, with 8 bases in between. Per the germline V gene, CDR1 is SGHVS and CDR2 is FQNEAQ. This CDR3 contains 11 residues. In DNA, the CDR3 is TGTGCCAGCTATGGCAACTACGAGCAGTACTTC. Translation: CASYGNYEQYF.

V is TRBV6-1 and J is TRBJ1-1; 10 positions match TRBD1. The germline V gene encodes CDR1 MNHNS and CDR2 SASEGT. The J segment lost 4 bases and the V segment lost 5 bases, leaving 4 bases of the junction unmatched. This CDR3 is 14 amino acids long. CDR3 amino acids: CASSTGQGVTEAFF. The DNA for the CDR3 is TGTGCCAGCAGTACCGGACAGGGGGTCACTGAAGCTTTCTTT.

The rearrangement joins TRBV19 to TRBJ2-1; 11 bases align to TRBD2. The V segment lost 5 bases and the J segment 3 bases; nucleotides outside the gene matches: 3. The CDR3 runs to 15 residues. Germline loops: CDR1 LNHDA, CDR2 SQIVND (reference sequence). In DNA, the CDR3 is TGTGCCAGTAGTGTAGCGGGGGGGCTCTACAATGAGCAGTTCTTC. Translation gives CASSVAGGLYNEQFF.

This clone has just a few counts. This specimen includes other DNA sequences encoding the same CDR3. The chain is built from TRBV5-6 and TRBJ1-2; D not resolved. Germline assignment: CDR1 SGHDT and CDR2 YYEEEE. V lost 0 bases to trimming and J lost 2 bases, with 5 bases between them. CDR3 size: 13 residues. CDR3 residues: CASSLGRNYGYTF. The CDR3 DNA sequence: TGTGCCAGCAGCTTGGGGAGAAACTATGGCTACACCTTC.

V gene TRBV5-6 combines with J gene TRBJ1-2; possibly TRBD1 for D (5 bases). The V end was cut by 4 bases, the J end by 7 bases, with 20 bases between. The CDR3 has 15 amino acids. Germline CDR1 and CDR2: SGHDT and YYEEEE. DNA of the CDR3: TGTGCCAGCAGCCACCACTTTGGGGGGATCATTGGCTACACCTTC. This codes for CASSHHFGGIIGYTF.

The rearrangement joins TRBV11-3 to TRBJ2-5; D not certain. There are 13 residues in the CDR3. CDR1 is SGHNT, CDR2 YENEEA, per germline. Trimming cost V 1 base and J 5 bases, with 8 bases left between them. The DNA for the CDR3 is TGTGCCAGCAGCTTAGGCCAGTCGGAGACCCAGTACTTC. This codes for CASSLGQSETQYF.

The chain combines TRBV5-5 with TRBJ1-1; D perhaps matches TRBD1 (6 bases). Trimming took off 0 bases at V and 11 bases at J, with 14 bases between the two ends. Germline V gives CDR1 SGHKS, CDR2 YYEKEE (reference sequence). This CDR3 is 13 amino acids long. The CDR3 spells CASSLGTAGPAFF. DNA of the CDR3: TGTGCCAGCAGCTTGGGGACAGCAGGGCCCGCTTTCTTT.

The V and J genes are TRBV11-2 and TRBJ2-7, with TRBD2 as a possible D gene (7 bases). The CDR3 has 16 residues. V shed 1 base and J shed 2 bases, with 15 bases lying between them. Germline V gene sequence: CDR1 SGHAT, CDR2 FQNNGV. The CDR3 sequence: CASSLGDGGPAYEQYF. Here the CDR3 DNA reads TGTGCCAGCAGCTTAGGGGACGGGGGGCCGGCCTACGAGCAGTACTTC.